This T cell receptor (beta chain) emerged from a study of CD8 T cells in ankylosing spondylitis. Study findings and constraints: In ankylosing spondylitis blood, a motif of seven to nine highly homologous TCR beta variants appeared characteristic. The disease-linked clones had a CD8+ phenotype and low blood frequencies.

The table lists this clonotype with many counts. Its antigen is not known. A single record per CDR3 protein comes from TCRdb applying MiXCR to the 5' RACE reads. The sample yields 700,000 to 850,000 distinct CDR3 sequences, roughly 12% seen once. The CDR3 is made up of 15 amino acids. The J segment lost 6 bases and the V segment lost 7 bases, leaving 11 bases of the junction unmatched. Germline CDR1 reads MNHEY; CDR2 reads SMNVEV (reference sequence). This TCR came from a male donor with ankylosing spondylitis. Sample: blood, either unsorted or a sorted T cell fraction (not recorded which). The chain is built from TRBV27 and TRBJ2-1; 8 bases are shared with TRBD1. The CDR3 nucleotides are TGTGCCAGCACCGCCCCGGCAGGGGGCATCAATGAGCAGTTCTTC. Its protein product is CASTAPAGGINEQFF.